This T cell receptor beta chain is from a study of blood T cell repertoires in COVID-19. Original processing notes: Estimates of nucleated cell counts were drawn from the amplification of reference gene primers. Assay: immunoSEQ multiplex PCR; the TCRdb copy retains only in-frame clones and omits some. That table gives V, J and clone size, and the DNA gave D and trimming. Seen here are roughly 300,000 clones, approximately 80% observed once, and the top ten hold over 2.5%. The specimen was peripheral blood. The receptor comes from a woman aged 60-75 years with active or convalescent COVID-19.

The CDR3 reads CASTRLAGLQETQYF. CDR3 sequence (DNA): TGTGCCAGCACTAGACTAGCGGGGCTTCAAGAGACCCAGTACTTC. The chain combines TRBV7-7 with TRBJ2-5, with 11 bases matching TRBD2. V shed 7 bases and J 2 bases; nucleotides not matched to a gene: 6. CDR3 length equals 15 residues. Germline V CDR1 and CDR2: SSHAT, FNYEAQ (reference sequence).